This paragraph covers one T cell receptor (beta chain) sequence. Time point here: recipient sample about 28 days before transplant, after cytoreduction. This sample is drawn from a study of T cell clonotyping in hematopoietic cell transplantation. Some clones are missing from TCRdb's copy, which holds only in-frame ones; the method was immunoSEQ multiplex PCR. The sample lists thousands of clones; approximately 79% were seen once. The CDR3 is made up of 13 amino acids. V gave up 4 bases and J gave up 4 bases; unmatched junction bases: 3. The rearrangement uses TRBV7-1 and TRBJ1-1; TRBD1 agrees at 7 bases. TRBV7-1 counts as an open reading frame of uncertain function. This material consisted of peripheral blood mononuclear cells, taken before stem cell transplant. The origin of this receptor is a man in his sixties with acute myeloid leukemia. Some clones in this sample may be carry-over from other donors' samples. This CDR3 reads CASSLSGGTEAFF. The CDR3 DNA sequence: TGTGCCAGCAGCTTATCAGGGGGCACTGAAGCTTTCTTT.